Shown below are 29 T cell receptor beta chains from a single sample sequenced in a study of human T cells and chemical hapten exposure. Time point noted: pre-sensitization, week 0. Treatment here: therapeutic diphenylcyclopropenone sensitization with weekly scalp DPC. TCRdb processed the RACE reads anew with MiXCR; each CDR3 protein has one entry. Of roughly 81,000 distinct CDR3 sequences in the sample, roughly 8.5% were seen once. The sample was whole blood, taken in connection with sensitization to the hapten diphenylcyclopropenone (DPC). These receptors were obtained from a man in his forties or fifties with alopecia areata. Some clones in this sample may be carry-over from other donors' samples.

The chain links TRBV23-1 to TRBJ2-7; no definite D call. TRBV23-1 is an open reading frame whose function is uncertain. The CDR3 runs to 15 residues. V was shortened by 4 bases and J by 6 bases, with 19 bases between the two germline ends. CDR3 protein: CASSPRTPVYSEQYF. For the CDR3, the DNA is TGCGCCAGCAGTCCGAGGACCCCGGTCTACTCCGAGCAGTACTTC.

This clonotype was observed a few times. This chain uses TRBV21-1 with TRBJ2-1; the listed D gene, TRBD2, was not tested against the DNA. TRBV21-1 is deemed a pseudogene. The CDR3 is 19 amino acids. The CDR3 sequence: CASSKSGRGKPGVYNEQFF. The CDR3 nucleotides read TGTGCCAGCAGCAAATCGGGGAGGGGCAAACCTGGGGTCTACAATGAGCAGTTCTTC.

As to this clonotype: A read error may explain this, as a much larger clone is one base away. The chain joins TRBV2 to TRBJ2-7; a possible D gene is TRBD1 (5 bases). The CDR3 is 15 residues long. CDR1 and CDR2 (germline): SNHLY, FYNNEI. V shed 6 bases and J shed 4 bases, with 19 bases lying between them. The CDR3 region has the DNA TGTGCCAGCAGGCCCAAGACAGATCTGAATTACGAGCAGTACTTC. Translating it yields CASRPKTDLNYEQYF.

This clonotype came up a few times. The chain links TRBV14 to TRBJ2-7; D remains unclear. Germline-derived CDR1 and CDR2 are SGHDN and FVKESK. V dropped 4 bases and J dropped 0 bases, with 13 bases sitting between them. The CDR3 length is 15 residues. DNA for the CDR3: TGTGCCAGCAGCCCTACCCCGACAAGCTCCTACGAGCAGTACGTC. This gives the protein CASSPTPTSSYEQYV.

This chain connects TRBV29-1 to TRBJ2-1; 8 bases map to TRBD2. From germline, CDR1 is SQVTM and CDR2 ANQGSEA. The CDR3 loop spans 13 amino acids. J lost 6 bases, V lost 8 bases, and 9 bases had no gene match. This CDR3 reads CSITSSGFNEQFF. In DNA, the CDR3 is TGCAGCATCACTTCTAGCGGGTTCAATGAGCAGTTCTTC.

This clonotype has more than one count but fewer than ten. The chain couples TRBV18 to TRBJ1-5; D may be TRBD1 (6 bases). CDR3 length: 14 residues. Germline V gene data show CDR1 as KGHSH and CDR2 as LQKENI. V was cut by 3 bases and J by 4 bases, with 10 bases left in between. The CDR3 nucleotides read TGTGCCAGCTCACCGCGGCAGGGGAATCAGCCCCAGCATTTT. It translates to CASSPRQGNQPQHF.

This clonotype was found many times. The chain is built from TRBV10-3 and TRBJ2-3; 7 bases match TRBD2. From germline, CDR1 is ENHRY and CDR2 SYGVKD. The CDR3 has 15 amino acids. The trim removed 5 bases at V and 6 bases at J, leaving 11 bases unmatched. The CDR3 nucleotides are TGTGCCATCAGTCAGACGGCGGGAGAAGGGGATACGCAGTATTTT. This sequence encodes CAISQTAGEGDTQYF.

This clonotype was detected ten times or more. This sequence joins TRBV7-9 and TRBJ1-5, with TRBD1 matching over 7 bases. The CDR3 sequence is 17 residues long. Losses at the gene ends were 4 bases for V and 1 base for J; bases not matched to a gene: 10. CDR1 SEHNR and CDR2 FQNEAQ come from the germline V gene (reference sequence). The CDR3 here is CASSSPTATGSNQPQHF. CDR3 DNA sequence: TGTGCCAGCAGCTCGCCGACGGCGACAGGGAGCAATCAGCCCCAGCATTTT.

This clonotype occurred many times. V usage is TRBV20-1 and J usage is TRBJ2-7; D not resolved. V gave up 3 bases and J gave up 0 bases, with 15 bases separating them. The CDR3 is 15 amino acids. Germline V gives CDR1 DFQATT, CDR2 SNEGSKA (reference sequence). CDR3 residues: CSASDRLLSSYEQYF. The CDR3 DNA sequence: TGCAGTGCTAGCGATCGGTTGTTGAGCTCCTACGAGCAGTACTTC.

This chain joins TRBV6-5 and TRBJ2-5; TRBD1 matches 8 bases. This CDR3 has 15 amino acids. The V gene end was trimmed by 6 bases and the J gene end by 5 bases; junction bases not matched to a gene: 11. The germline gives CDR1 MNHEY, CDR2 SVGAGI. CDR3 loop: CASSEGQAAGETQYF. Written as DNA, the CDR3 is TGTGCCAGCAGCGAGGGACAGGCGGCGGGGGAGACCCAGTACTTC.

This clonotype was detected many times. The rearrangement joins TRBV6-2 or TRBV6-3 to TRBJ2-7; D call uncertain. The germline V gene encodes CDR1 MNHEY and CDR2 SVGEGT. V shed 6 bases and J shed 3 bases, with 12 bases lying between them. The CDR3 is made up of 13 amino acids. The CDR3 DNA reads TGTGCCAGCAGCCGCACGAGGAGCTACGAGCAGTACGTC. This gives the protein CASSRTRSYEQYV.

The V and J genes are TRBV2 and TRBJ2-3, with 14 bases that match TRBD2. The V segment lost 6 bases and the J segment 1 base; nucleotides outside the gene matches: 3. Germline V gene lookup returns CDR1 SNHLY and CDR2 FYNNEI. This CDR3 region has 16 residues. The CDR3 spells CASSGGLAGGTDTQYF. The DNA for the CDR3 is TGTGCCAGCAGCGGGGGACTAGCGGGGGGCACAGATACGCAGTATTTT.

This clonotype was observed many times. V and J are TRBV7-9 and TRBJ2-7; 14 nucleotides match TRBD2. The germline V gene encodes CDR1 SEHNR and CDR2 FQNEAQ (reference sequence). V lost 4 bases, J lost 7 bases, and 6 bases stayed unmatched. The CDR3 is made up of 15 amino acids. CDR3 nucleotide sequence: TGTGCCAGCAGCTCGACTAGCGGGAGGGCCGGGGAGCAGTACTTC. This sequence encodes CASSSTSGRAGEQYF.

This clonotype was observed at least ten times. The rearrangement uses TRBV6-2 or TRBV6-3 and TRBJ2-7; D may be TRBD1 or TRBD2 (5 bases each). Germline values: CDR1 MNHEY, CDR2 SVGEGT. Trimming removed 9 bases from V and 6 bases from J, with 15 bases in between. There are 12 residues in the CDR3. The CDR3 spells CASSTGPGEQYV. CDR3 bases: TGTGCCAGTTCAACGGGACCGGGCGAGCAGTACGTC.

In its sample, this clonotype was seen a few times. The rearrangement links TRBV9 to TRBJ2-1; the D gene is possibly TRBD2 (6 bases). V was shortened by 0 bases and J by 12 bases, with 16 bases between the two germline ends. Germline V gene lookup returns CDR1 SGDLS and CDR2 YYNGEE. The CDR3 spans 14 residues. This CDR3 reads CASSVATGRDPQFF. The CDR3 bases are TGTGCCAGCAGCGTAGCTACTGGGCGGGATCCGCAGTTCTTC. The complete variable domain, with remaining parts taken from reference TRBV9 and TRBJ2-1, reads DSGVTQTPKHLITATGQRVTLRCSPRSGDLSVYWYQQSLDQGLQFLIQYYNGEERAKGNILERFSAQQFPDLHSELNLSSLELGDSALYFCASSVATGRDPQFFGPGTRLTVL.

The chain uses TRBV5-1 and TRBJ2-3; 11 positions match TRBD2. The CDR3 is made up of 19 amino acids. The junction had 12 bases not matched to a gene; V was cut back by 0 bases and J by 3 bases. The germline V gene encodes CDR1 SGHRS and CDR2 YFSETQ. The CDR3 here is CASSLVGLAGGGGTDTQYF. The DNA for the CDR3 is TGCGCCAGCAGCTTGGTCGGCCTAGCGGGAGGAGGGGGTACAGATACGCAGTATTTT.

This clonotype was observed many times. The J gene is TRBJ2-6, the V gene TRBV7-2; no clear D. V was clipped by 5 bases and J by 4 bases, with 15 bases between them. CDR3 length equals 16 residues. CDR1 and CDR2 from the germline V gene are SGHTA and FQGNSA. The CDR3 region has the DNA TGTGCCAGCAGCCCCCAACTGGGAAGGGGGGCCAACGTCCTGACTTTC. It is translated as CASSPQLGRGANVLTF.

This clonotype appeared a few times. Here the CDR3 reads CASRAVTDTQYF. Here the CDR3 DNA reads TGTGCCAGCAGGGCTGTCACAGATACGCAGTATTTT. The chain has TRBV7-2 and TRBJ2-3, with D unclear. Trimming left V 6 bases short and J 2 bases short, with 6 bases between. The CDR3 runs 12 residues. Germline CDR1 reads SGHTA; CDR2 reads FQGNSA.

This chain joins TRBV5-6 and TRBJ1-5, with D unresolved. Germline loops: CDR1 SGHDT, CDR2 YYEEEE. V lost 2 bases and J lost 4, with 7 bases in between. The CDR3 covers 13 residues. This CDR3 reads CASSFGVNQPQHF. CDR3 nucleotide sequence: TGTGCCAGCAGCTTTGGCGTAAATCAGCCCCAGCATTTT.

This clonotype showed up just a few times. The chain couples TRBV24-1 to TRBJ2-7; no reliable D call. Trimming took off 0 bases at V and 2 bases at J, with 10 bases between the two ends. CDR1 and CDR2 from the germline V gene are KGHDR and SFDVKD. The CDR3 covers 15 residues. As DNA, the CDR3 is TGTGCCACCAGTGATTTGTCCCTTACCCCCTACGAGCAGTACGTC. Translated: CATSDLSLTPYEQYV.

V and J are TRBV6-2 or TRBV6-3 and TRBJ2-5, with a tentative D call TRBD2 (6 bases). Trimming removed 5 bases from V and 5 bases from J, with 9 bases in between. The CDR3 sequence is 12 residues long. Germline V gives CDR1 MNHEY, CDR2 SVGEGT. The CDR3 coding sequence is TGTGCCAGCAGTACAGGAGGGGAGACCCAGTACTTC. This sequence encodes CASSTGGETQYF.

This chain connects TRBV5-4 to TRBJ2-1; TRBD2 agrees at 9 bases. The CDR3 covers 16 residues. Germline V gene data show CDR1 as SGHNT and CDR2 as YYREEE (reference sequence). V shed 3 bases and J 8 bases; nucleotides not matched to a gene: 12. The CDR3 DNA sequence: TGTGCCAGCAGCTCCCCTGGCGGGAGGGATGGTGATGAGCAGTTCTTC. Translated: CASSSPGGRDGDEQFF.

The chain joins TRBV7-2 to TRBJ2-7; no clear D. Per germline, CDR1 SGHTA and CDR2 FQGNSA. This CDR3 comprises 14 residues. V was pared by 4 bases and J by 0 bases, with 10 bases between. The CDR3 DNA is TGTGCCAGCAGCTCCCCCCCCAGCTCCTACGAGCAGTACTTC. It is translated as CASSSPPSSYEQYF.

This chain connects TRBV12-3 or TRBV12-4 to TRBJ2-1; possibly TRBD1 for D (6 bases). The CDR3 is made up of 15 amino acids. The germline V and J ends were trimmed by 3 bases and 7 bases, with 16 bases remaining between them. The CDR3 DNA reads TGTGCCAGCAGTTTGGCAGGGGATTCGACAAATGAGCAGTTCTTC. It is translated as CASSLAGDSTNEQFF.

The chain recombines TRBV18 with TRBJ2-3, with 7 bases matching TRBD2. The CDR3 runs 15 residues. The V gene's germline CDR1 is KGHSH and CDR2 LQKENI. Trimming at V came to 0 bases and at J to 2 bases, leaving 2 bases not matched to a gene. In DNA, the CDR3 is TGTGCCAGCTCACCACCTGCGGGAGCCACAGATACGCAGTATTTT. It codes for CASSPPAGATDTQYF. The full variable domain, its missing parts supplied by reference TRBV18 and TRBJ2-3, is NAGVMQNPRHLVRRRGQEARLRCSPMKGHSHVYWYRQLPEEGLKFMVYLQKENIIDESGMPKERFSAEFPKEGPSILRIQQVVRGDSAAYFCASSPPAGATDTQYFGPGTRLTVL.

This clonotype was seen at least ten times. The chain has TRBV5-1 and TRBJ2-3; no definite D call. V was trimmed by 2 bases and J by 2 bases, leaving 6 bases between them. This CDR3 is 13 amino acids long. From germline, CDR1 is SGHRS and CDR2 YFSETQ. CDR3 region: CASSLTLTDTQYF. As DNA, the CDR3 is TGCGCCAGCAGCTTAACCCTCACAGATACGCAGTATTTT.

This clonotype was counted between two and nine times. CDR3 sequence: CAISGSSSGVWRAEAFF. For the CDR3, the DNA is TGTGCCATCAGTGGTTCATCCTCGGGTGTATGGCGGGCTGAAGCTTTCTTT. The chain combines TRBV10-3 with TRBJ1-1, with D uncertain. V was shortened by 4 bases and J by 6 bases, with 24 bases between the two germline ends. CDR3 size: 17 residues. Looked up from germline, CDR1 is ENHRY and CDR2 is SYGVKD.

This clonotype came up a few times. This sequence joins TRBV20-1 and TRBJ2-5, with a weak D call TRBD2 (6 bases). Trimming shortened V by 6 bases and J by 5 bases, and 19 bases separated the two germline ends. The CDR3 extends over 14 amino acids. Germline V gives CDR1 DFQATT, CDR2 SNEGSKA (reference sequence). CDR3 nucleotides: TGCAGTGCACCCCCCCTTTGGGAGGAGGAGACCCAGTACTTC. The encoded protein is CSAPPLWEEETQYF.

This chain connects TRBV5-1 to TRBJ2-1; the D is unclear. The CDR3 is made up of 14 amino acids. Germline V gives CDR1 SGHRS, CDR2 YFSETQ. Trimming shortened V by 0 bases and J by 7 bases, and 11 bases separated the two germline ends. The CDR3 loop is CASSLVPFGNEQFF. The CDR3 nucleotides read TGCGCCAGCAGCTTGGTTCCGTTTGGGAATGAGCAGTTCTTC.